This paragraph covers one T cell receptor (beta chain) sequence. Its antigen is not identified. Template switching introduced a universal primer site, and the cDNA bore unique molecular identifiers. TCRdb used MiXCR to reprocess the 5' RACE reads, holding one entry per CDR3 protein. The sample yields around 670,000 distinct CDR3 sequences, roughly 6% seen once. This entry belongs to a study of identical twins. Healthy Caucasians were all of the donors. The CDR3 runs to 14 residues. The V gene's germline CDR1 is MNHNS and CDR2 SASEGT. The trim removed 6 bases at V and 2 bases at J, leaving 4 bases unmatched. Study-wide points: Out-of-frame sharing of TCR alpha in monozygotic twins was underestimated by models. Beta out-of-frame sequences displayed a weaker excess of sharing between twins.

Sequencing used naive T cells sorted from blood. The chain uses TRBV6-1 and TRBJ2-7; 10 positions match TRBD2. The clonotype was recovered from a man younger than 35 in good health. The CDR3 nucleotides read TGTGCCAGCAGCCCTAGCGGGAGCACCTACGAGCAGTACGTC. As protein: CASSPSGSTYEQYV.